The entry that follows covers one TCR beta chain sequence. Antigen unknown. Sequencing used immunoSEQ v3.0 at survey level. Sequencing targeted 40,000-50,000 T-cell genomes per sample. TCRdb's copy holds only in-frame clones and misses some; the assay was immunoSEQ multiplex PCR. The profile shows around 29,000 clones, around 95% of them singletons. These data are taken from a study of long-term antiretroviral therapy in people with HIV. General study results and limits: Every time point showed a repertoire led by clones expanded before ART.

This material consisted of unsorted PBMCs, taken 5.3 years after starting antiretroviral therapy. The clonotype originates from a man between 25 and 39 years old with HIV.

For the CDR3, the DNA is TGCGCCAGCAGCCCTCGTGGGGGACGGACCTACGAGCAGTACTTC. Protein sequence: CASSPRGGRTYEQYF. The chain employs TRBV4-1 and TRBJ2-7, with D perhaps assigned TRBD1 or TRBD2 (5 bases each). Germline-derived CDR1 and CDR2 are MGHRA and YSYEKL. V lost 4 bases and J lost 2, with 15 bases in between. The CDR3 totals 15 residues.